A selection of T cell receptor beta chains follows, all from one sample in a study of CD8 T cells in ankylosing spondylitis. TCRdb redid the calling of the 5' RACE reads with MiXCR, one entry per CDR3 protein. The table includes tens of thousands of distinct CDR3 sequences, 7.4% detected once. The sample comprised blood, either unsorted or a sorted T cell fraction (not recorded which). The source is a female donor with ankylosing spondylitis or in good health (not recorded which). Both conserved end residues are part of each CDR3. Each record gives: J gene, V gene, clone size, CDR3 length, D gene, CDR3 DNA, CDR3 protein. The D gene is left open where the match is weak. Each size is how often the clone was seen (once, few, many) or a class if it is expanded.

J: TRBJ1-6
V: TRBV5-1
size: many
length: 15
D: .
DNA: TGCGCCAGCAGCTCAACCGACCTGGAAAATTCACCCCTCCACTTT
CDR3: CASSSTDLENSPLHF

J: TRBJ1-3
V: TRBV2
size: many
length: 16
D: .
DNA: TGTGCCAGCAGTGAAGCGAGGACTGATGCTGGAAACACCATATATTTT
CDR3: CASSEARTDAGNTIYF

J: TRBJ2-2
V: TRBV5-1
size: many
length: 14
D: .
DNA: TGCGCCAGCAATACAGGAGCGAACACCGGGGAGCTGTTTTTT
CDR3: CASNTGANTGELFF

J: TRBJ2-2
V: TRBV4-1
size: many
length: 16
D: .
DNA: TGCGCCAGCAGCCATCCCCCCGGGGGTATGCGGTGGGAGCTGTTTTTT
CDR3: CASSHPPGGMRWELFF

J: TRBJ1-1
V: TRBV7-9
size: few
length: 15
D: .
DNA: TGTGCCAGCAGCTCCAAAGGGAAGGAGGTGACTGAAGCTTTCTTT
CDR3: CASSSKGKEVTEAFF

J: TRBJ2-2
V: TRBV3-1
size: many
length: 15
D: TRBD1
DNA: TGTGCCAGCAGCCAAGCATTGGGACAGGGCGGGGAGCTGTTTTTT
CDR3: CASSQALGQGGELFF

J: TRBJ1-5
V: TRBV20-1
size: many
length: 18
D: TRBD1
DNA: TGCAGTGCTAGAGTTCCGAACTGGGCAGGGGGCGCCGGGCAGCCCCAGCATTTT
CDR3: CSARVPNWAGGAGQPQHF

J: TRBJ1-1
V: TRBV20-1
size: many
length: 10
D: .
DNA: TGCAGTGCTAGCCGGGGATGGGCTTTCTTT
CDR3: CSASRGWAFF

J: TRBJ2-2
V: TRBV7-7
size: many
length: 13
D: .
DNA: TGTGCCAGCAGCCCTATTAACACCGGGGAGCTGTTTTTT
CDR3: CASSPINTGELFF

J: TRBJ2-3
V: TRBV20-1
size: few
length: 14
D: .
DNA: TGCAGTGCCATGAGCACGTCTAGCACAGATACGCAGTATTTT
CDR3: CSAMSTSSTDTQYF